The 12 T cell receptor beta chains reported below all come from one sample, sequenced in a study of Ad26.COV2.S vaccination and SARS-CoV-2 variants (dated by TCRdb to about 2021). Per the publication, the treatment or condition label means: about 20 received Ad26.COV2.S at low or high dose, single or two shots; a few received placebo; per-sample allocation not given. For vaccine and placebo recipients, the sequenced repertoires came from samples collected on day 63 after the first injection. The protocol used for the library was the immunoSEQ multiplex PCR assay. TCRdb took this table from immuneACCESS and kept in-frame rearrangements with V and J called. Such tables lack part of the clones; where checked against another copy, unresolved V genes explain under half of the gap, and the rest is unexplained. A total of roughly 680,000 clones appear in this sample, more than 70% of them only once. The ten largest clones add up to about 1.5% of the sample.

The sample here was peripheral blood, taken in a trial of Ad26.COV2.S vaccine versus placebo. The receptors shown here come from a person aged 18-60 years who received the Ad26.COV2.S COVID-19 vaccine or a placebo.

The V call is TRBV5-1, the J call TRBJ1-2, with 8 bases lining up with TRBD1. V trimming: 0 bases; J trimming: 2 bases; junction bases outside the gene matches: 0. CDR3 length: 14 residues. In germline, CDR1 is SGHRS, CDR2 YFSETQ. CDR3 in amino acids: CASSLGTGNYGYTF. The CDR3 DNA follows: TGCGCCAGCAGCTTGGGGACAGGGAACTATGGCTACACCTTC.

The chain has TRBV3-1 (or the pseudogene TRBV3-2) and TRBJ2-3; D may be TRBD1 (6 bases). Trimming pared 2 bases from V and 6 bases from J, leaving 15 bases between. The CDR3 loop spans 15 amino acids. Germline V gene data show CDR1 as LGHDT and CDR2 as YNNKEL (reference sequence). The CDR3 bases are TGTGCCAGCAGCCAATTGTCCGGAACAGGGGATACGCAGTATTTT. This sequence encodes CASSQLSGTGDTQYF.

The CDR3 bases are TGCGCCAGCAGCTGGGGGTCCGTGGGGACGGACTATGGCTACACCTTC. It translates to CASSWGSVGTDYGYTF. This chain links TRBV5-1 with TRBJ1-2; perhaps TRBD1 as D (5 bases). This CDR3 spans 16 amino acids. Germline assignment: CDR1 SGHRS and CDR2 YFSETQ. Trimming removed 3 bases at V and 3 bases at J, with 18 bases between. Full variable domain (missing parts from reference TRBV5-1 and TRBJ1-2): KAGVTQTPRYLIKTRGQQVTLSCSPISGHRSVSWYQQTPGQGLQFLFEYFSETQRNKGNFPGRFSGRQFSNSRSEMNVSTLELGDSALYLCASSWGSVGTDYGYTFGSGTRLTVV.

This chain uses TRBV7-2 with TRBJ2-1; D possibly corresponds to TRBD2 (5 bases). Germline loops: CDR1 SGHTA, CDR2 FQGNSA. V was clipped by 6 bases and J by 1 base, with 7 bases between them. The CDR3 covers 13 residues. The CDR3 DNA follows: TGTGCCAGCAGTTCGGGGTCCTACAATGAGCAGTTCTTC. Translation: CASSSGSYNEQFF.

The V and J genes are TRBV19 and TRBJ2-2; 9 nucleotides line up with TRBD1. From germline, CDR1 is LNHDA and CDR2 SQIVND (reference sequence). This CDR3 has 16 amino acids. The CDR3 DNA reads as TGTGCGGGAGGGGAAACAGGGGGCTTTGACACCGGGGAGCTGTTTTTT. Encoded protein: CAGGETGGFDTGELFF.

In this sample, this clone turned up once. The chain couples TRBV18 to TRBJ1-6, with TRBD1 matching 7 bases. Unmatched junction bases numbered 8, after V lost 3 bases and J lost 9 bases. This CDR3 is 15 amino acids long. Germline CDR1 reads KGHSH; CDR2 reads LQKENI. CDR3 loop: CASSPTGADLSPLHF. CDR3 bases: TGTGCCAGCTCACCTACAGGGGCCGACCTTTCACCCCTCCACTTT.

The V gene is TRBV6-2 or TRBV6-3, the J gene TRBJ1-1, with a possible D match to TRBD1 (6 bases). The V gene lost 0 bases and the J gene lost 4 bases, with 12 bases spanning the gap. The length of the CDR3 is 15 residues. Germline CDR1 is MNHEY and CDR2 is SVGEGT. CDR3 sequence: CASSYSQGLSTEAFF. The CDR3 nucleotides read TGTGCCAGCAGTTACTCACAGGGCCTAAGCACTGAAGCTTTCTTT.

This clone was observed a handful of times. The J gene is TRBJ1-4, the V gene TRBV7-8, with D tentatively TRBD1 (5 bases). From germline, CDR1 is SGHVS and CDR2 FQNEAQ. The CDR3 is 13 amino acids. V shed 5 bases and J shed 6 bases, with 10 bases lying between them. The CDR3 DNA is TGTGCCAGCAGCCGTACAGGTTATGAAAAACTGTTTTTT. Protein sequence: CASSRTGYEKLFF.

The gene calls are TRBV4-3 and TRBJ1-5; no clear D. This CDR3 region has 14 residues. Per germline, CDR1 LGHNA and CDR2 YSLEER. Trimming left V 0 bases short and J 3 bases short, with 6 bases between. The CDR3 sequence is CASSQDTANQPQHF. As DNA, the CDR3 is TGCGCCAGCAGCCAAGATACAGCCAATCAGCCCCAGCATTTT.

The V gene is TRBV27, the J gene TRBJ1-4, with D tentatively TRBD1 (5 bases). Germline assignment: CDR1 MNHEY and CDR2 SMNVEV (reference sequence). There are 13 residues in the CDR3. The V end lost 6 bases, the J end lost 4 bases, and 9 bases lay between the germline ends. The CDR3 DNA follows: TGTGCCAGCAGAGCGAGGGGTAATGAAAAACTGTTTTTT. It specifies CASRARGNEKLFF.

The gene calls are TRBV4-3 and TRBJ1-5, with D possibly matching TRBD1 (5 bases). The ends were cut back, 5 bases at V and 1 base at J, with 12 bases in the middle. CDR1 and CDR2 from the germline V gene are LGHNA and YSLEER. The CDR3 loop spans 15 amino acids. The CDR3 loop is CASSSTGRSNQPQHF. The CDR3 nucleotides are TGCGCCAGCAGCTCTACGGGACGCAGCAATCAGCCCCAGCATTTT.

Of note for this clone: The sample contains more than one DNA sequence encoding this CDR3. V usage is TRBV15 and J usage is TRBJ2-1; possibly TRBD1 or TRBD2 for D (5 bases each). Trimming stripped 2 bases from V and 4 bases from J, with 12 bases between. This CDR3 contains 15 residues. Germline lookup yields CDR1 LNHNV and CDR2 YYDKDF (reference sequence). The CDR3 region has the DNA TGTGCCACCAGCAGACGGGGCGGAACTTACAATGAGCAGTTCTTC. Translation: CATSRRGGTYNEQFF.